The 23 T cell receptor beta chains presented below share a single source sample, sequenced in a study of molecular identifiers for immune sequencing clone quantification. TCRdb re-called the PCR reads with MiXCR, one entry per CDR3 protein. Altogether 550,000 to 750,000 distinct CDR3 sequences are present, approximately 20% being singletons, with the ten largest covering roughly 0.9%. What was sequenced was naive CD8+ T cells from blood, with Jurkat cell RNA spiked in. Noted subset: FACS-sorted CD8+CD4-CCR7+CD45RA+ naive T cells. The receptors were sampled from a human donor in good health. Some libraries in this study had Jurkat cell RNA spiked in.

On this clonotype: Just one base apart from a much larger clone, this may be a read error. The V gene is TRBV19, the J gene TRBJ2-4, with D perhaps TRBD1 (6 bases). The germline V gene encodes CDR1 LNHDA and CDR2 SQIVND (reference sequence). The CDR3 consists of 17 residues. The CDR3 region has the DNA TGTGCCAGTAGTATAGGCGAAGGGGGTTCGGCCAAAAGCATTCAGTACTTC. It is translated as CASSIGEGGSAKSIQYF.

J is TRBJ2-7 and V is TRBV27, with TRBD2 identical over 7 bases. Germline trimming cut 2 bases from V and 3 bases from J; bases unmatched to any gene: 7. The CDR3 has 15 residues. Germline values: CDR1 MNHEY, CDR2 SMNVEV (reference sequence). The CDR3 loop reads CASSLRGGGLYEQYF. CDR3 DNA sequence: TGTGCCAGCAGTTTAAGGGGCGGGGGACTCTACGAGCAGTACTTC.

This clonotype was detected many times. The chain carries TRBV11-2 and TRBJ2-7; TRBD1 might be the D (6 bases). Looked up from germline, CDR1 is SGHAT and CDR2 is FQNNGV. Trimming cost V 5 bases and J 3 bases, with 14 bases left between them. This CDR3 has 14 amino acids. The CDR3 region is CASSPLQGNYEQYF. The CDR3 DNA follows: TGTGCCAGCAGCCCCTTACAGGGAAACTACGAGCAGTACTTC.

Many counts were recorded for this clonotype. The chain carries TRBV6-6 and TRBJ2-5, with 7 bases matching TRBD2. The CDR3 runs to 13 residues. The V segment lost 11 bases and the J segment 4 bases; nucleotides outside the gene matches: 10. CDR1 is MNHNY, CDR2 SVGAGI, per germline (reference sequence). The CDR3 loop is CAPWCGSGETQYF. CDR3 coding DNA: TGTGCCCCATGGTGCGGGAGTGGAGAGACCCAGTACTTC.

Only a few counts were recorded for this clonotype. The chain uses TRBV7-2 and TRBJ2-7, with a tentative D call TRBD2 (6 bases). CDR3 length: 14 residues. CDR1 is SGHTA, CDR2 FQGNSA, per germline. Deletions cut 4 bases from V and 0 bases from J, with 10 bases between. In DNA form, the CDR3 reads TGTGCCAGCAGCTACGGGGGAGTCTCCTACGAGCAGTACTTC. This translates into CASSYGGVSYEQYF.

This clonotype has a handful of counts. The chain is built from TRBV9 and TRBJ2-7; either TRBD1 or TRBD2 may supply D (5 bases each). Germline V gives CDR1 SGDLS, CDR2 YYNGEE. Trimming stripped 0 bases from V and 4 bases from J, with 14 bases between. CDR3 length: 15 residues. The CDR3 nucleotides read TGTGCCAGCAGCGTAGATTCGGGACCCACGTACGAGCAGTACTTC. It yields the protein CASSVDSGPTYEQYF.

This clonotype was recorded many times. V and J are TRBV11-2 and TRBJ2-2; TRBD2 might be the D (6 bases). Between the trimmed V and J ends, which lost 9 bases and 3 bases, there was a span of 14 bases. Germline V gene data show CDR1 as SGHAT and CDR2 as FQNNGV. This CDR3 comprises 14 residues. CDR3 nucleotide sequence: TGTGCCAGTACCTGGAGGGGCCACACCGGGGAGCTGTTTTTT. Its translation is CASTWRGHTGELFF.

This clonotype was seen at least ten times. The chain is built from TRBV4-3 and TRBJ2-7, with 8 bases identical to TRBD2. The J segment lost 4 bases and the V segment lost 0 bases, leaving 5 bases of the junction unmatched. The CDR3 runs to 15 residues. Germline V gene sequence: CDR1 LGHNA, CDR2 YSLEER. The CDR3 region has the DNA TGCGCCAGCAGCCAAGAGGTAGCGGGGTCTTACGAGCAGTACTTC. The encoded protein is CASSQEVAGSYEQYF.

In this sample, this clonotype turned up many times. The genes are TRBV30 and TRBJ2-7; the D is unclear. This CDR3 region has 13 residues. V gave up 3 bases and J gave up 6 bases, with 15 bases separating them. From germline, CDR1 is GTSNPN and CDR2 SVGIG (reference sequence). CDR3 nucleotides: TGTGCCTGGAGGCCCAGGAGCAGCTCCGAGCAGTACTTC. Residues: CAWRPRSSSEQYF.

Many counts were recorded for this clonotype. CDR3 protein: CASSPQGAVATDTQYF. The CDR3 coding sequence is TGTGCCAGCAGTCCCCAGGGGGCCGTAGCCACAGATACGCAGTATTTT. The V call is TRBV25-1, the J call TRBJ2-3; the match to TRBD1 covers 8 bases. The trim removed 5 bases at V and 2 bases at J, leaving 9 bases unmatched. The CDR3 is made up of 16 amino acids. Germline CDR1 is MGHDK and CDR2 is SYGVNS.

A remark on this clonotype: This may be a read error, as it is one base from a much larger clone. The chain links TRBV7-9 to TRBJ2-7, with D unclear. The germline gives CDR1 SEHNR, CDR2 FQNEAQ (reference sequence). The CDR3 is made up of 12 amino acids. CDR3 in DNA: TGTGCCAGCAGCTTAAGGGTCGCCGAGCAGTGCTTC. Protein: CASSLRVAEQCF.

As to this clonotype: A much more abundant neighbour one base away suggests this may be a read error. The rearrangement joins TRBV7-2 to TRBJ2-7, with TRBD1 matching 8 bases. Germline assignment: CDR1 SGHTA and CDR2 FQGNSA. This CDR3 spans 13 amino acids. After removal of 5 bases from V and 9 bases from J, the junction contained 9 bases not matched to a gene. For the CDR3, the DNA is TGTGCCAGCAGCCGGACAGGGAGCGTTGGGCAGTACTTC. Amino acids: CASSRTGSVGQYF.

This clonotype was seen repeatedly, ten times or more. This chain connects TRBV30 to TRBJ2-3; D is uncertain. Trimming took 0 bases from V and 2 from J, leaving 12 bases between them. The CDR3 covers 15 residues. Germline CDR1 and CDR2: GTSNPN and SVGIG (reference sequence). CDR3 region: CAWSVLSTHTDTQYF. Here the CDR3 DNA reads TGTGCCTGGAGTGTACTCTCGACCCACACAGATACGCAGTATTTT.

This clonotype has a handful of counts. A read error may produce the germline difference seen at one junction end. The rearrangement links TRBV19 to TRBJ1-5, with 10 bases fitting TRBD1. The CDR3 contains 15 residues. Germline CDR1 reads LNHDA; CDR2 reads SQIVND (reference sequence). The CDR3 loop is CASSIYGQGVQSQHF. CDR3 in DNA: TGTGCCAGTAGTATCTATGGACAGGGGGTTCAGTCCCAGCATTTT.

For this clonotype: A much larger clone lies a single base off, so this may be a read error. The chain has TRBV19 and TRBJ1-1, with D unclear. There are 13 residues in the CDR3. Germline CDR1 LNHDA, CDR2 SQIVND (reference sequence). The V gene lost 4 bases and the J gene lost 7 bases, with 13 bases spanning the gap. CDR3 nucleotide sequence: TGTGCCAGTAGTAGAATAGGAGACATTGAAGCTTTCTTT. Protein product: CASSRIGDIEAFF.

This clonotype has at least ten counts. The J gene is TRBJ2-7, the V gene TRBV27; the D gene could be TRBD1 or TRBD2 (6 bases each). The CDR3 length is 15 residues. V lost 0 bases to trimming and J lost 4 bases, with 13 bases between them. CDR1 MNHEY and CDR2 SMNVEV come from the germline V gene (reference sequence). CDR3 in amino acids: CASSLSGGHQYEQYF. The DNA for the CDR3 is TGTGCCAGCAGTTTATCGGGGGGACACCAGTACGAGCAGTACTTC.

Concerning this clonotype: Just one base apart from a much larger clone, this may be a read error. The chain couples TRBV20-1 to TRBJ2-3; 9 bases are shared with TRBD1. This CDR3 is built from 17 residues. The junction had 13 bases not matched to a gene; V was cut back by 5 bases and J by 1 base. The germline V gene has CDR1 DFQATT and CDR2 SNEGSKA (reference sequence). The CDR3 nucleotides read TGCAGTGCTGCAGGGTCGTTCCGGACAGGGGGCACAGATACGCAGTATTTT. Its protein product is CSAAGSFRTGGTDTQYF.

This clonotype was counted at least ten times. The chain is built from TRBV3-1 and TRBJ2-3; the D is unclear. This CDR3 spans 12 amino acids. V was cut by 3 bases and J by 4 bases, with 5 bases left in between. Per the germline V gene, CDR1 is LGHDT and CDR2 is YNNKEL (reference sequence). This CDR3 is CASSHSADTQYF. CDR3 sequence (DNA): TGTGCCAGCAGCCACTCCGCAGATACGCAGTATTTT.

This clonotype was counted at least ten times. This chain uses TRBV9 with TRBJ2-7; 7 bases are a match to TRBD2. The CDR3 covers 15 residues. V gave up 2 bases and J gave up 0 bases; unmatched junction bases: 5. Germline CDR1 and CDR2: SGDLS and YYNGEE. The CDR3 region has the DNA TGTGCCAGCAGCGTTGGGGGGGTGAGCTCCTACGAGCAGTACTTC. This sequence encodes CASSVGGVSSYEQYF. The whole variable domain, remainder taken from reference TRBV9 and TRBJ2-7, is DSGVTQTPKHLITATGQRVTLRCSPRSGDLSVYWYQQSLDQGLQFLIQYYNGEERAKGNILERFSAQQFPDLHSELNLSSLELGDSALYFCASSVGGVSSYEQYFGPGTRLTVT.

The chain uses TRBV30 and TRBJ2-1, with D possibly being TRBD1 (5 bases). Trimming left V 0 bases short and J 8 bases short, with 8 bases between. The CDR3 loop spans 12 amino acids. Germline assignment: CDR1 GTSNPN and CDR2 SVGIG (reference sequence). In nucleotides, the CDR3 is TGTGCCTGGAGTGTCTGGGGCGATGAGCAGTTCTTC. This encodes CAWSVWGDEQFF.

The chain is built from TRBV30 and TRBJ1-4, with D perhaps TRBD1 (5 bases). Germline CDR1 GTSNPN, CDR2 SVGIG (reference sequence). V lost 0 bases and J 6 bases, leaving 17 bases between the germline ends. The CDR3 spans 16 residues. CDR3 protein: CAWSVLRGLGDEKLFF. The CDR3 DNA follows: TGTGCCTGGAGTGTATTACGGGGACTGGGGGATGAAAAACTGTTTTTT.

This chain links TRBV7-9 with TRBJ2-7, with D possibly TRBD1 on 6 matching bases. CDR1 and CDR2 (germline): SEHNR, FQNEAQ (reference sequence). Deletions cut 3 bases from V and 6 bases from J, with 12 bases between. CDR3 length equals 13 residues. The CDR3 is CASSFDTGSEQYF. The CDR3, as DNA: TGTGCCAGCAGCTTTGATACAGGGAGCGAGCAGTACTTC.

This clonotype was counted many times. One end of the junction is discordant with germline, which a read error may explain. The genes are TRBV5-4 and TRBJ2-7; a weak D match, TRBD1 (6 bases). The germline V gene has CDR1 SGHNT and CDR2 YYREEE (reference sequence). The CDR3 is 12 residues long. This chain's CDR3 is CASRRGGWVLGF. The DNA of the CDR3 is TGTGCCAGCAGGAGAGGGGGTTGGGTGTTGGGCTTC. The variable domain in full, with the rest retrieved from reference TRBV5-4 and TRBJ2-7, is ETGVTQSPTHLIKTRGQQVTLRCSSQSGHNTVSWYQQALGQGPQFIFQYYREEENGRGNFPPRFSGLQFPNYSSELNVNALELDDSALYLCASRRGGWVLGFGPGTRLTVT.